The 25 T cell receptor beta chains in this list originate from one sample, sequenced in a study of cytotoxic CD8 clonotypes in ibrutinib-treated CLL. TCRdb's table, derived via immunoSEQ multiplex PCR, lists solely in-frame clones and lacks some. This table holds 53,000 or so clones, 54% found once. The starting material was PBMCs, obtained at disease progression, from a patient treated with ibrutinib. The origin of the receptors is a human donor with chronic lymphocytic leukemia.

This sequence joins TRBV19 and TRBJ1-2; D remains ambiguous. The ends were cut back, 7 bases at V and 4 bases at J, with 10 bases in the middle. The CDR3 has 12 residues. CDR1 and CDR2 from the germline V gene are LNHDA and SQIVND (reference sequence). The CDR3 loop reads CASTRVGYGYTF. DNA for the CDR3: TGTGCCAGTACGCGGGTGGGCTATGGCTACACCTTC.

The chain employs TRBV4-3 and TRBJ2-3, with D possibly being TRBD1 or TRBD2 (5 bases each). Trimming left V 4 bases short and J 5 bases short, with 16 bases between. The CDR3 covers 15 residues. CDR1 LGHNA and CDR2 YSLEER come from the germline V gene. The DNA of the CDR3 is TGCGCCAGCAGCCCCGCCCGGGACCCAGAAGATACGCAGTATTTT. It yields the protein CASSPARDPEDTQYF.

This clone was detected only a few times. This rearrangement joins TRBV2 to TRBJ2-5; the D is unclear. The end of the DNA aligns better with TRBJ2-7, so the J call may be wrong. The CDR3 has 14 amino acids. In germline, CDR1 is SNHLY, CDR2 FYNNEI. The CDR3 loop is CASSEGQPPYEQYF. In DNA, the CDR3 is TGTGCCAGCAGTGAAGGTCAGCCGCCCTACGAGCAGTACTTC.

This rearrangement joins TRBV19 to TRBJ1-2; maybe TRBD1 (6 bases). Trimming took 9 bases from V and 4 from J, leaving 12 bases between them. Germline lookup yields CDR1 LNHDA and CDR2 SQIVND (reference sequence). The CDR3 has 12 amino acids. CDR3 DNA: TGTGCCAGCGTCCAGGGGCCCTATGGCTACACCTTC. Translating it yields CASVQGPYGYTF.

The genes are TRBV18 and TRBJ1-3; D is ambiguous. The V gene's germline CDR1 is KGHSH and CDR2 LQKENI. V dropped 0 bases and J dropped 4 bases, with 4 bases sitting between them. The CDR3 runs 13 residues. The DNA of the CDR3 is TGTGCCAGCTCACCACCGGCGGGAAACACCATATATTTT. Translated, it gives CASSPPAGNTIYF.

The genes are TRBV6-1 and TRBJ1-1; 11 nucleotides line up with TRBD1. The CDR3 has 14 amino acids. J lost 4 bases, V lost 9 bases, and 7 bases had no gene match. From germline, CDR1 is MNHNS and CDR2 SASEGT. This chain's CDR3 is CASQDRGHGTEAFF. CDR3 DNA: TGTGCCAGTCAGGACAGGGGGCACGGCACTGAAGCTTTCTTT.

The chain employs TRBV11-3 and TRBJ2-7; no reliable D call. Germline V gene lookup returns CDR1 SGHNT and CDR2 YENEEA. V was shortened by 0 bases and J by 0 bases, with 6 bases between the two germline ends. The CDR3 sequence is 14 residues long. The CDR3 coding sequence is TGTGCCAGCAGCTTAGATCTAGGCTCCTACGAGCAGTACTTC. Protein: CASSLDLGSYEQYF.

The chain recombines TRBV11-2 with TRBJ1-1; D is unclear. The CDR3 contains 13 residues. Germline loops: CDR1 SGHAT, CDR2 FQNNGV. Trimming pared 2 bases from V and 2 bases from J, leaving 6 bases between. Written as DNA, the CDR3 is TGTGCCAGCAGCTTAATGTCCAACACTGAAGCTTTCTTT. It codes for CASSLMSNTEAFF.

The rearrangement uses TRBV6-1 and TRBJ2-1; D uncertain. CDR1 MNHNS and CDR2 SASEGT come from the germline V gene. V lost 5 bases to trimming and J lost 5 bases, with 4 bases between them. CDR3 length equals 11 residues. CDR3 bases: TGTGCCAGCAGTAGAAACAATGAGCAGTTCTTC. It encodes CASSRNNEQFF.

The V gene is TRBV21-1, the J gene TRBJ1-1. TRBV21-1 is deemed a pseudogene. The CDR3 is 16 residues long. The CDR3 sequence is CASSTRSPNGDTEAFF. The CDR3 DNA reads TGTGCCAGCAGCACTAGGTCTCCCAATGGGGACACTGAAGCTTTCTTT.

The chain combines TRBV9 with TRBJ1-4, with 12 bases matching TRBD1. The trim removed 4 bases at V and 9 bases at J, leaving 10 bases unmatched. Germline V gives CDR1 SGDLS, CDR2 YYNGEE. CDR3 size: 16 residues. The CDR3: CASSSTTGTGGQKLFF. The DNA for the CDR3 is TGTGCCAGCAGCTCAACGACCGGGACAGGGGGCCAAAAACTGTTTTTT.

This chain joins TRBV19 and TRBJ1-1, with D unclear. Germline loops: CDR1 LNHDA, CDR2 SQIVND (reference sequence). This CDR3 has 13 residues. V dropped 7 bases and J dropped 6 bases, with 15 bases sitting between them. As DNA, the CDR3 is TGTGCCAGTAATTGGGGATCAACATCTGAAGCTTTCTTT. It yields the protein CASNWGSTSEAFF.

This clone was detected once. The chain carries TRBV7-3 and TRBJ2-5, with no clear D. Germline-derived CDR1 and CDR2 are SGHTA and FQGTGA. The germline V and J ends were trimmed by 3 bases and 5 bases, with 10 bases remaining between them. The CDR3 runs 13 residues. In DNA, the CDR3 is TGTGCCAGCAGCTTTGGCCCCGGGGAGACCCAGTACTTC. Protein: CASSFGPGETQYF.

This chain connects TRBV18 to TRBJ1-5; 8 nucleotides match TRBD1. This CDR3 is 16 amino acids long. Germline CDR1 KGHSH, CDR2 LQKENI. The V segment lost 0 bases and the J segment 4 bases; nucleotides outside the gene matches: 5. CDR3 protein: CASSPPTGARNQPQHF. In DNA form, the CDR3 reads TGTGCCAGCTCACCACCGACAGGGGCCCGAAATCAGCCCCAGCATTTT. The variable domain in full, completed from reference TRBV18 and TRBJ1-5, reads NAGVMQNPRHLVRRRGQEARLRCSPMKGHSHVYWYRQLPEEGLKFMVYLQKENIIDESGMPKERFSAEFPKEGPSILRIQQVVRGDSAAYFCASSPPTGARNQPQHFGDGTRLSIL.

The chain has TRBV5-6 and TRBJ1-3; D not certain. The CDR3 sequence is 14 residues long. Trimming took 4 bases from V and 2 from J, leaving 10 bases between them. Germline V lookup: CDR1 SGHDT, CDR2 YYEEEE. The CDR3 DNA is TGTGCCAGCAGCCGCGATGCCACTGGAAACACCATATATTTT. As protein: CASSRDATGNTIYF.

The V and J genes are TRBV7-2 and TRBJ2-7; 10 nucleotides line up with TRBD2. CDR1 is SGHTA, CDR2 FQGNSA, per germline. V dropped 2 bases and J dropped 4; count of bases not matched to a gene: 8. The CDR3 loop spans 16 amino acids. The CDR3 is CASSLPVAGGRYEQYF. CDR3 in DNA: TGTGCCAGCAGCTTACCGGTAGCGGGGGGCCGTTACGAGCAGTACTTC.

CDR3 coding DNA: TGTGCCAGCAGTGAATATACAGCGGCCAAAAACATTCAGTACTTC. This sequence encodes CASSEYTAAKNIQYF. The chain couples TRBV25-1 to TRBJ2-4; D remains ambiguous. There are 15 residues in the CDR3. V dropped 0 bases and J dropped 1 base, with 7 bases sitting between them. CDR1 is MGHDK, CDR2 SYGVNS, per germline.

J is TRBJ2-7 and V is TRBV19; D gene ambiguous. The CDR3 has 13 amino acids. CDR1 is LNHDA and CDR2 is SQIVND in the germline V gene (reference sequence). Trimming removed 5 bases from V and 2 bases from J, with 10 bases in between. The DNA of the CDR3 is TGTGCCAGTAGTGACGTCGTTCCCTACGAGCAGTACTTC. Encoded protein: CASSDVVPYEQYF.

This clone was counted at least ten times. In DNA form, the CDR3 reads TGCAGCGTCCGCCTCGGGACAGGGAGAAAGGACGCCTACGAGCAGTACTTC. Its translation: CSVRLGTGRKDAYEQYF. The chain carries TRBV29-1 and TRBJ2-7, with TRBD1 identical over 9 bases. V gave up 6 bases and J gave up 2 bases; unmatched junction bases: 17. The CDR3 length is 17 residues. The V gene's germline CDR1 is SQVTM and CDR2 ANQGSEA.

The rearrangement joins TRBV2 to TRBJ2-5; D is ambiguous. CDR1 is SNHLY and CDR2 is FYNNEI in the germline V gene. This CDR3 is built from 12 residues. Trimming cost V 6 bases and J 5 bases, with 10 bases left between them. CDR3 in amino acids: CASRSVSETQYF. CDR3 in DNA: TGTGCCAGCAGATCTGTCAGTGAGACCCAGTACTTC.

The rearrangement uses TRBV5-1 and TRBJ1-6; 7 bases align to TRBD1. The CDR3 runs 14 residues. The germline CDR1 and CDR2 sequences are SGHRS and YFSETQ. V gave up 4 bases and J gave up 8 bases; unmatched junction bases: 6. Here the CDR3 DNA reads TGCGCCAGCAGCCAAGGGACAGACTATTCACCCCTCCACTTT. Residues: CASSQGTDYSPLHF.

The chain uses TRBV7-2 and TRBJ2-7, with a possible D match to TRBD1 (6 bases). Per the germline V gene, CDR1 is SGHTA and CDR2 is FQGNSA. CDR3 length: 13 amino acids. V dropped 1 base and J dropped 2 bases, with 6 bases sitting between them. CDR3 loop: CASSLGGPYEQYF. In nucleotides, the CDR3 is TGTGCCAGCAGCTTAGGGGGGCCCTACGAGCAGTACTTC.

CDR3 nucleotide sequence: TGTGCCAGCAGCTCCGGGACAGGGAAATACACTGAAGCTTTCTTT. Residues: CASSSGTGKYTEAFF. The chain links TRBV11-3 to TRBJ1-1, with 9 bases matching TRBD1. CDR1 is SGHNT and CDR2 is YENEEA in the germline V gene. The V and J ends lost 4 bases and 3 bases, in that order; junction bases with no gene match: 6. The CDR3 totals 15 residues.

The chain employs TRBV5-1 and TRBJ1-1; TRBD1 is a possible D gene (6 bases). Germline assignment: CDR1 SGHRS and CDR2 YFSETQ. This CDR3 is built from 14 residues. Trimming left V 3 bases short and J 6 bases short, with 15 bases between. In DNA form, the CDR3 reads TGCGCCAGCAGCTCTCGGACAGATAGCGCTGAAGCTTTCTTT. Translating it yields CASSSRTDSAEAFF.

The genes are TRBV5-1 and TRBJ1-5, with D unclear. CDR1 is SGHRS, CDR2 YFSETQ, per germline. Trimming left V 4 bases short and J 5 bases short, with 10 bases between. The CDR3 contains 13 residues. The CDR3 region is CASSISPDQPQHF. The CDR3 coding sequence is TGCGCCAGCAGCATATCCCCCGATCAGCCCCAGCATTTT. The full variable domain, with the rest looked up from reference TRBV5-1 and TRBJ1-5, is KAGVTQTPRYLIKTRGQQVTLSCSPISGHRSVSWYQQTPGQGLQFLFEYFSETQRNKGNFPGRFSGRQFSNSRSEMNVSTLELGDSALYLCASSISPDQPQHFGDGTRLSIL.